The clone carrying this T cell receptor (beta chain) was seen just once. Possible read error: a much larger clone is one base away. Profiles of TCR beta VDJ and CDR3 were generated from a genomic DNA template. Each CDR3 protein is one row after TCRdb ran MiXCR on the reads. The repertoire holds 150,000 to 200,000 distinct CDR3 sequences, with about 64% as singletons. The record originates from a study of CD8+CD57+ T cells in acquired aplastic anemia. From germline, CDR1 is MNHEY and CDR2 SMNVEV (reference sequence). The V gene lost 4 bases and the J gene lost 2 bases, with 12 bases spanning the gap. CDR3 length: 14 residues.

This sequence originates from a human donor with severe aplastic anemia or a healthy control (not recorded which). The genes are TRBV27 and TRBJ2-7; TRBD2 might be the D (5 bases). Material: sorted CD4+, CD8+, or CD8+CD57+ T cells (not recorded which) from PBMCs. CDR3 sequence (DNA): TGTGCCAGCAGTTACGGGATAACACCCTACGAGCAGTACTTC. It specifies CASSYGITPYEQYF.